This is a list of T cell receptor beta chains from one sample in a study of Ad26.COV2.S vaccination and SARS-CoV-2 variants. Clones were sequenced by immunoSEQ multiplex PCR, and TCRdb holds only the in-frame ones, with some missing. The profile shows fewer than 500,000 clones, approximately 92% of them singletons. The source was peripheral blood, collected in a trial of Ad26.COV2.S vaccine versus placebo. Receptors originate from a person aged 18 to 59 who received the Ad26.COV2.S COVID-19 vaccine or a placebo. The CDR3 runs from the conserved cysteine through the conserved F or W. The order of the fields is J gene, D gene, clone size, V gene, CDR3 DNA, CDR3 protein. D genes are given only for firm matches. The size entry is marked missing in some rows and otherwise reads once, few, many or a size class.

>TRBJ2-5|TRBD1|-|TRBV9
TGTGCCAGCACCCGTAGTGGGACAGGGGGGGACCAGTACTTC
CASTRSGTGGDQYF
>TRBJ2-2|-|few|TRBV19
TGTGCCAGCGGTGCTACCAGGATTTTCACCGGGGAGCTGTTTTTT
CASGATRIFTGELFF
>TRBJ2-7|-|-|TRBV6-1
TGTGCCAGCAGTGAAGCAACCGGGACACCCCTAAGCTTC
CASSEATGTPLSF
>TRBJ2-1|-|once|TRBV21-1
TGTGCCAGCAGCAAAGGAGTGGAAGCCTGGGGGCCAGACTCCTACAATGAGCAGTTCTTC
CASSKGVEAWGPDSYNEQFF
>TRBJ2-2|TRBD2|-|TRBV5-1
TGCGCCAGCAGCTTATTTGCCGGGACTAGCGCTGGGGGCGGGGAGCTGTTTTTT
CASSLFAGTSAGGGELFF
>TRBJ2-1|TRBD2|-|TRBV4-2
TGTGCCAGCAGAGTAGCGGGAGCGTCCTACAATGAGCAGTTCTTC
CASRVAGASYNEQFF
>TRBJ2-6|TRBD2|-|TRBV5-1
TGCGCCAGCAGCTGGGAGGGACGGCGGAATCCCTCTGGGGCCAACGTCCTGACTTTC
CASSWEGRRNPSGANVLTF
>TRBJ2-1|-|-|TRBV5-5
TGTGCCAGCAGCTTGCAAGGATATGAGCAGTTCTTC
CASSLQGYEQFF
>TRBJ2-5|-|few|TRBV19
TGTGCCAGTAGGACTTCGGGGGCTTCGGTACAGACCCAGTACTTC
CASRTSGASVQTQYF
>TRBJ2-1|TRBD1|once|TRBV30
TGTGCCTGGAGGAGGGGGACAGGGGCCTACAATGAGCAGTTCTTC
CAWRRGTGAYNEQFF
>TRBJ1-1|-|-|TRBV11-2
TGTGCCAGCAGAGCAACAGGGCTGAACACTGAAGCTTTCTTT
CASRATGLNTEAFF
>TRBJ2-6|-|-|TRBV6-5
TGTGCCAGCGGCGGATCCGGGGCCAACGTCCTGACTTTC
CASGGSGANVLTF
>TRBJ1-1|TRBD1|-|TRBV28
TGTGCCAGCAGCCTTCTCTCGACAGGGGGCGCGTCGCTGGCTTTCTTT
CASSLLSTGGASLAFF
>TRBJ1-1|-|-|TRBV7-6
TGTGCCAGCAGCCAACAGGGTACTGAAGCTTTCTTT
CASSQQGTEAFF
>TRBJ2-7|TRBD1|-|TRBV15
TGTGCCACCAGCGACAGGGCTTACGAGCAGTACTTC
CATSDRAYEQYF
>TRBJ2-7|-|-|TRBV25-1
TGTGCCAGCATGGGCAGCACCTACGAGCAGTACTTC
CASMGSTYEQYF
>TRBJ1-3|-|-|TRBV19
TGTGCCAGTAGTCTGGACTCTGGAAACACCATATATTTT
CASSLDSGNTIYF
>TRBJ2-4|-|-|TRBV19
TGTGCCAGTAGTTTAACAGGGAACTCCAAAAACATTCAGTACTTC
CASSLTGNSKNIQYF
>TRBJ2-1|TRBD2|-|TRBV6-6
TGTGCCAGCAGCATACTAGCGGGAGTGGAGAATGAGCAGTTCTTC
CASSILAGVENEQFF
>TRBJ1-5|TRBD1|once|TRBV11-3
TGTGCCAGCAGCTTAGGCCGCATTGGAGGGGGCGACGATTGCAATCAGCCCCAGCATTTT
CASSLGRIGGGDDCNQPQHF
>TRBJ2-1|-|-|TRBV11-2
TGTGCCAGCAGACGGGGTTTGGGCAATGAGCAGTTCTTC
CASRRGLGNEQFF
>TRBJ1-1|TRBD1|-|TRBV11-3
TGTGCCAGCAGCTTATCAGGGGGGAGGACTGAAGCTTTCTTT
CASSLSGGRTEAFF
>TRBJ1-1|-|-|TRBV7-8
TGTGCCAGCAGCGTACAGTTGAACACTGAAGCTTTCTTT
CASSVQLNTEAFF
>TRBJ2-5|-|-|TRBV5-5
TGTGCCAGCAGTTGGGGCGACAACCAAGAGACCCAGTACTTC
CASSWGDNQETQYF
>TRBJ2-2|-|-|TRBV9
TGTGCCAGCAGCGTAGGGATGGGAGGGGGCTACACCGGGGAGCTGTTTTTT
CASSVGMGGGYTGELFF